The clone carrying this TCR beta chain turned up a few times. Its antigen is undetermined. PCR employed 60 Vbeta and 13 Jbeta primers. Assay used: immunoSEQ multiplex PCR; TCRdb lists only in-frame clones, some missing. Of about 69,000 clones listed, 68% were seen once; the top ten hold 9.5% to 12%. The germline CDR1 and CDR2 sequences are MGHRA and YSYEKL. The trim removed 0 bases at V and 2 bases at J, leaving 8 bases unmatched. The CDR3 runs 17 residues. This entry belongs to a study of cytomegalovirus exposure and HLA in healthy donors. Study findings and constraints: It was approximately 150 TCR beta chains that were listed as cytomegalovirus-associated. The study assumed roughly uniform donor sequencing depth for presence/absence analyses. In a later analysis, more than 15,000 TCR beta sequences were associated with HLA alleles at 0.05 false discovery rate.

The genes are TRBV4-1 and TRBJ2-3; 7 bases line up with TRBD2. This clonotype was obtained from a woman in her 30s in good health and CMV-seronegative. Sequencing used PBMCs. The CDR3 bases are TGCGCCAGCAGCCAAGATGGGCTAGCGGAGACCACAGATACGCAGTATTTT. It specifies CASSQDGLAETTDTQYF.